Given below is one TCR beta chain in context. No antigen is known for it. This entry is derived from a study of cytomegalovirus exposure and HLA in healthy donors. Findings and caveats of the study: Rarity characterized most TCR sequences, yet some public TCRs appeared in many donors.

The PCR ran on 60 Vbeta and 13 Jbeta primers. The method was immunoSEQ multiplex PCR; TCRdb's version includes in-frame clones alone and lacks a portion of them. The data contain fewer than 130,000 clones, over 60% of them seen just once; the ten biggest clones take up around an eighth. This CDR3 has 13 amino acids. From germline, CDR1 is GTSNPN and CDR2 SVGIG (reference sequence). V dropped 5 bases and J dropped 7 bases, with 16 bases sitting between them. This chain uses TRBV30 with TRBJ2-3; weak D call: TRBD1 (6 bases). This receptor was identified in a man aged 25-40 years in good health and CMV-seropositive. Sequenced material: PBMCs. CDR3 sequence (DNA): TGTGCCTGGGAGGGGAAAGGGGGATATACGCAGTATTTT. Translating it yields CAWEGKGGYTQYF.